One and the same sample provided the 28 T cell receptor beta chains below, sequenced in a study of blood T cell repertoires in COVID-19. Sequenced by immunoSEQ multiplex PCR; TCRdb stores in-frame clones only, minus some. In the table there are over 350,000 clones, about 90% of which are singletons. Sequencing input: PBMCs or T cells enriched from blood (not recorded which). These TCRs come from a woman under 30 with acute COVID-19.

This chain links TRBV7-9 with TRBJ2-7, with D possibly being TRBD1 (6 bases). The CDR3 is 14 residues long. Germline assignment: CDR1 SEHNR and CDR2 FQNEAQ (reference sequence). The V and J ends lost 5 bases and 5 bases respectively, with 16 bases between them. The CDR3 sequence is CASSAGQIFHEQYF. CDR3 nucleotide sequence: TGTGCCAGCAGCGCAGGACAGATCTTTCACGAGCAGTACTTC. Using reference TRBV7-9 and TRBJ2-7 for the parts outside the CDR3, the full variable domain is DTGVSQNPRHKITKRGQNVTFRCDPISEHNRLYWYRQTLGQGPEFLTYFQNEAQLEKSRLLSDRFSAERPKGSFSTLEIQRTEQGDSAMYLCASSAGQIFHEQYFGPGTRLTVT.

This chain connects TRBV7-8 to TRBJ1-5, with 8 positions matching TRBD1. The length of the CDR3 is 15 residues. Losses at the gene ends were 5 bases for V and 4 bases for J; bases not matched to a gene: 7. Germline loops: CDR1 SGHVS, CDR2 FQNEAQ. CDR3 loop: CASSTTGGRNQPQHF. The CDR3 DNA is TGTGCCAGCAGCACTACAGGGGGTCGGAATCAGCCCCAGCATTTT.

The rearrangement uses TRBV28 and TRBJ1-2, with D possibly being TRBD1 (6 bases). CDR1 and CDR2 from the germline V gene are MDHEN and SYDVKM. V lost 4 bases, J lost 7 bases, and 16 bases lay in between. The CDR3 runs 14 residues. CDR3 nucleotide sequence: TGTGCCAGCAGTTCTAGGCAGGGGTGGGGTGGCTACACCTTC. As protein: CASSSRQGWGGYTF.

V is TRBV7-3 and J is TRBJ2-1, with 14 positions matching TRBD2. This CDR3 spans 15 amino acids. Germline CDR1 reads SGHTA; CDR2 reads FQGTGA. The V and J ends lost 3 bases and 8 bases, in that order; junction bases with no gene match: 3. CDR3 DNA sequence: TGTGCCAGCAGCTTGACTAGCGGGGGGGCCTATGAGCAGTTCTTC. This gives the protein CASSLTSGGAYEQFF. Using reference TRBV7-3 and TRBJ2-1 for the parts outside the CDR3, the full variable domain is GAGVSQTPSNKVTEKGKYVELRCDPISGHTALYWYRQSLGQGPEFLIYFQGTGAADDSGLPNDRFFAVRPEGSVSTLKIQRTERGDSAVYLCASSLTSGGAYEQFFGPGTRLTVL.

The chain uses TRBV5-1 and TRBJ1-2; the match to TRBD1 covers 8 bases. CDR3 size: 17 residues. Losses at the gene ends were 4 bases for V and 0 bases for J; bases not matched to a gene: 11. CDR1 is SGHRS, CDR2 YFSETQ, per germline. The CDR3 is CASSQSKAGGANYGYTF. The DNA for the CDR3 is TGCGCCAGCAGCCAAAGTAAAGCAGGGGGCGCTAACTATGGCTACACCTTC.

The V gene is TRBV19, the J gene TRBJ1-3; no clear D. Germline V gives CDR1 LNHDA, CDR2 SQIVND (reference sequence). The CDR3 extends over 12 amino acids. V lost 5 bases to trimming and J lost 4 bases, with 6 bases between them. CDR3 nucleotide sequence: TGTGCCAGTAGTGCTCAGGGAAACACCATATATTTT. It specifies CASSAQGNTIYF. Based on the CDR3 plus reference TRBV19 and TRBJ1-3, the full variable domain is DGGITQSPKYLFRKEGQNVTLSCEQNLNHDAMYWYRQDPGQGLRLIYYSQIVNDFQKGDIAEGYSVSREKKESFPLTVTSAQKNPTAFYLCASSAQGNTIYFGEGSWLTVV.

J is TRBJ2-7 and V is TRBV5-8, with 9 positions matching TRBD1. Trimming cost V 5 bases and J 3 bases; bases outside gene matches: 15. CDR1 is SGHTS and CDR2 is YDEGEE in the germline V gene. This CDR3 spans 17 amino acids. CDR3 sequence: CASRESFLRTGDYEQYF. The CDR3 coding sequence is TGTGCCAGCAGAGAGTCTTTTTTACGGACAGGGGACTACGAGCAGTACTTC.

This sequence joins TRBV10-1 and TRBJ2-7, with unresolved D. CDR1 WNHNN and CDR2 SYGVQD come from the germline V gene (reference sequence). Trimming removed 3 bases at V and 3 bases at J, with 12 bases between. The CDR3 is 14 amino acids. The CDR3 sequence: CASSDNRNYYEQYF. CDR3 sequence (DNA): TGCGCCAGCAGTGATAACAGAAATTACTACGAGCAGTACTTC.

The chain employs TRBV7-6 and TRBJ1-1; D may be TRBD1 (5 bases). This CDR3 has 17 amino acids. Trimming cost V 7 bases and J 1 base, with 22 bases left between them. Germline V CDR1 and CDR2: SGHVS, FNYEAQ. The CDR3 sequence is CASTKRAGGVTNTEAFF. CDR3 nucleotides: TGTGCCAGCACCAAACGGGCGGGAGGGGTGACGAACACTGAAGCTTTCTTT.

This clone appeared once. V and J are TRBV7-2 and TRBJ1-2; tentative D call: TRBD1 (6 bases). The CDR3 spans 13 residues. Germline V gene sequence: CDR1 SGHTA, CDR2 FQGNSA. The germline V and J ends were trimmed by 6 bases and 3 bases, with 11 bases remaining between them. CDR3 amino acids: CASRPAGDYGYTF. The CDR3 DNA is TGTGCCAGCAGGCCGGCAGGGGACTATGGCTACACCTTC.

The chain carries TRBV7-2 and TRBJ1-1, with TRBD1 as a possible D gene (5 bases). This CDR3 comprises 16 residues. With 1 base removed from V and 2 bases from J, the gap between germline ends came to 14 bases. In germline, CDR1 is SGHTA, CDR2 FQGNSA. DNA for the CDR3: TGTGCCAGCAGCTTAGGGCCGGGACTGGGAAACACTGAAGCTTTCTTT. It yields the protein CASSLGPGLGNTEAFF.

The chain employs TRBV6-1 and TRBJ1-5, with D tentatively TRBD1 (5 bases). Deletions cut 6 bases from V and 7 bases from J, with 16 bases between. This CDR3 comprises 14 residues. Germline CDR1 and CDR2: MNHNS and SASEGT. The CDR3 DNA reads TGTGCCAGCAGCCCCGGCGGGGGTGGACAGCCCCAGCATTTT. Encoded protein: CASSPGGGGQPQHF.

CDR3 loop: CASSLTIPTYEQYF. CDR3 coding DNA: TGCGCCAGCAGCCTGACAATACCTACCTACGAGCAGTACTTC. V usage is TRBV4-1 and J usage is TRBJ2-7; D unclear. The CDR3 has 14 amino acids. V was shortened by 4 bases and J by 2 bases, with 12 bases between the two germline ends. The germline CDR1 and CDR2 sequences are MGHRA and YSYEKL.

This chain uses TRBV7-2 with TRBJ1-1; no firm D call. The CDR3 is 15 residues long. Germline V gene data show CDR1 as SGHTA and CDR2 as FQGNSA. V shed 1 base and J shed 0 bases, with 9 bases lying between them. DNA of the CDR3: TGTGCCAGCAGCTTAGTCACGGTAATGAACACTGAAGCTTTCTTT. Translating it yields CASSLVTVMNTEAFF.

This chain uses TRBV6-6 with TRBJ1-2; D not certain. With 6 bases removed from V and 8 bases from J, the gap between germline ends came to 13 bases. The V gene's germline CDR1 is MNHNY and CDR2 SVGAGI (reference sequence). The CDR3 runs to 12 residues. CDR3: CASSPEERGYTF. Written as DNA, the CDR3 is TGTGCCAGCAGCCCTGAGGAGCGGGGCTACACCTTC.

This sequence joins TRBV10-3 and TRBJ2-5; possibly TRBD1 for D (5 bases). Germline V gives CDR1 ENHRY, CDR2 SYGVKD. The V gene lost 4 bases and the J gene lost 2 bases, with 17 bases spanning the gap. This CDR3 region has 16 residues. CDR3 protein: CAISVIREVGQETQYF. The DNA for the CDR3 is TGTGCCATCAGTGTGATCAGGGAAGTGGGTCAAGAGACCCAGTACTTC.

V usage is TRBV3-1 (or the pseudogene TRBV3-2) and J usage is TRBJ1-2, with D maybe TRBD1 (5 bases). Trimming cost V 4 bases and J 14 bases, with 29 bases left between them. The CDR3 loop spans 16 amino acids. Germline-derived CDR1 and CDR2 are LGHDT and YNNKEL (reference sequence). The CDR3 spells CASSPLGGAWKQPETF. The DNA of the CDR3 is TGTGCCAGCAGCCCACTCGGAGGGGCCTGGAAACAACCGGAGACCTTC.

The chain couples TRBV7-3 to TRBJ2-2, with D possibly being TRBD2 (5 bases). This CDR3 has 16 residues. Germline CDR1 SGHTA, CDR2 FQGTGA. Trimming cost V 5 bases and J 0 bases, with 13 bases left between them. CDR3 coding DNA: TGTGCCAGCAGCAGTTACGGGATCGCGAACACCGGGGAGCTGTTTTTT. Amino acid sequence: CASSSYGIANTGELFF.

The rearrangement links TRBV18 to TRBJ1-2; TRBD1 aligns across 7 bases. Germline V CDR1 and CDR2: KGHSH, LQKENI. V trimming: 2 bases; J trimming: 3 bases; junction bases outside the gene matches: 12. The CDR3 length is 17 residues. The CDR3 loop reads CASSPFGGLGTDYGYTF. The CDR3 DNA reads TGTGCCAGCTCACCATTTGGGGGTCTAGGGACAGACTATGGCTACACCTTC.

The rearrangement joins TRBV11-2 to TRBJ1-2; D unresolved. V was pared by 6 bases and J by 5 bases, with 13 bases between. The CDR3 sequence is 13 residues long. Germline V gene data show CDR1 as SGHAT and CDR2 as FQNNGV. CDR3 DNA: TGTGCCAGCAGAGCTCTTATTGCGTATGGCTACACCTTC. Translated, it gives CASRALIAYGYTF. Full variable domain (outside the CDR3, taken from reference TRBV11-2 and TRBJ1-2): EAGVAQSPRYKIIEKRQSVAFWCNPISGHATLYWYQQILGQGPKLLIQFQNNGVVDDSQLPKDRFSAERLKGVDSTLKIQPAKLEDSAVYLCASRALIAYGYTFGSGTRLTVV.

This chain joins TRBV30 and TRBJ2-2; possibly TRBD2 for D (6 bases). The V end lost 3 bases, the J end lost 4 bases, and 15 bases lay between the germline ends. Germline lookup yields CDR1 GTSNPN and CDR2 SVGIG (reference sequence). The CDR3 has 15 amino acids. CDR3 sequence reads: CAWRNRRDPTGELFF. DNA of the CDR3: TGTGCCTGGAGAAATAGGCGGGATCCCACCGGGGAGCTGTTTTTT.

This chain connects TRBV25-1 to TRBJ1-3, with D unresolved. The germline gives CDR1 MGHDK, CDR2 SYGVNS. CDR3 size: 14 residues. Deletions cut 4 bases from V and 1 base from J, with 8 bases between. Here the CDR3 reads CASSAHLSGNTIYF. DNA of the CDR3: TGTGCCAGCAGTGCCCATCTATCTGGAAACACCATATATTTT.

The sample holds one count of this clone. The rearrangement links TRBV5-1 to TRBJ2-7, with TRBD2 as a possible D gene (6 bases). Germline V gives CDR1 SGHRS, CDR2 YFSETQ. Trimming stripped 4 bases from V and 6 bases from J, with 20 bases between. The CDR3 is made up of 15 amino acids. For the CDR3, the DNA is TGCGCCAGCAGCCCGCTACACGGAGGGGATGGCGAGCAGTACTTC. Protein sequence: CASSPLHGGDGEQYF.

CDR3 loop: CASSLGTYTDTQYF. In DNA, the CDR3 is TGTGCCAGCAGCTTAGGGACATACACAGATACGCAGTATTTT. This chain connects TRBV7-2 to TRBJ2-3; D is possibly TRBD1 (5 bases). With 1 base removed from V and 2 bases from J, the gap between germline ends came to 7 bases. This CDR3 spans 14 amino acids. Germline V gene data show CDR1 as SGHTA and CDR2 as FQGNSA.

The chain couples TRBV6-5 to TRBJ1-6; 7 bases map to TRBD1. The CDR3 is made up of 15 amino acids. V was pared by 0 bases and J by 7 bases, with 3 bases of the junction left unmatched. The V gene's germline CDR1 is MNHEY and CDR2 SVGAGI. This CDR3 reads CASSYSWGQNSPLHF. The DNA for the CDR3 is TGTGCCAGCAGTTACTCATGGGGACAGAATTCACCCCTCCACTTT.

V is TRBV5-6 and J is TRBJ2-1, with 8 nucleotides matching TRBD1. With V trimmed by 3 bases and J by 3 bases, 5 bases remained unmatched. Germline V gives CDR1 SGHDT, CDR2 YYEEEE. The CDR3 extends over 15 amino acids. CDR3 loop: CASSSSGTGYNEQFF. In nucleotides, the CDR3 is TGTGCCAGCAGCTCCTCCGGGACAGGCTACAATGAGCAGTTCTTC. The full variable domain, with the rest looked up from reference TRBV5-6 and TRBJ2-1, is DAGVTQSPTHLIKTRGQQVTLRCSPKSGHDTVSWYQQALGQGPQFIFQYYEEEERQRGNFPDRFSGHQFPNYSSELNVNALLLGDSALYLCASSSSGTGYNEQFFGPGTRLTVL.

V usage is TRBV6-1 and J usage is TRBJ1-5; 9 bases match TRBD1. The CDR3 consists of 15 residues. Germline trimming cut 7 bases from V and 6 bases from J; bases unmatched to any gene: 10. Per the germline V gene, CDR1 is MNHNS and CDR2 is SASEGT. This chain's CDR3 is CASTRQGVQGQPQHF. Written as DNA, the CDR3 is TGTGCCAGCACCCGACAGGGGGTTCAAGGTCAGCCCCAGCATTTT.

V usage is TRBV5-1 and J usage is TRBJ2-5; a possible D gene is TRBD2 (5 bases). Germline V lookup: CDR1 SGHRS, CDR2 YFSETQ. The germline V and J ends were trimmed by 0 bases and 4 bases, with 7 bases remaining between them. The CDR3 extends over 13 amino acids. CDR3 coding DNA: TGCGCCAGCAGCTTGGACGCGGGAGAGACCCAGTACTTC. It codes for CASSLDAGETQYF.